The T cell receptor (beta chain) described here comes from a study of blood T cell repertoires in COVID-19. With regard to this clone: Mismatch with germline at one junction end may stem from a read error.

Data came from immunoSEQ multiplex PCR; TCRdb stores just in-frame clones and leaves some out. The sample shows hundreds of thousands of clones, around nine tenths of them seen only once. The germline V gene has CDR1 SNHLY and CDR2 FYNNEI. CDR3 length equals 17 residues. This clonotype was obtained from a woman in her thirties with acute or convalescent COVID-19. The J gene is TRBJ2-3, the V gene TRBV2; TRBD2 aligns across 8 bases. The specimen was peripheral blood. CDR3 bases: TGTGCCAGCAGTAAAGCTCCTAGGACTAGCTTCGCAGATACGCAGTATTTT. Its translation: CASSKAPRTSFADTQYF.